Sequencing of this TCR beta chain was carried out in a study of PD-1 blockade in classical Hodgkin lymphoma. For the study at large: Patients were administered nivolumab (3 mg/kg intravenously) every 2 weeks.

Assay: immunoSEQ multiplex PCR; the TCRdb copy retains only in-frame clones and omits some. The sample yields just under 65,000 clones, about 89% seen once. The time point: cycle 4 day 1 (C4D1), after about 6 weeks of nivolumab. Each patient relapsed following autologous stem cell transplantation, and prior brentuximab vedotin exposure differed. With regard to this clone: At one boundary the junction diverges from the germline segment, which might be a read error.

The starting material was peripheral blood mononuclear cells (PBMCs), obtained before the fourth cycle of nivolumab. The sequence was collected from a human donor with classical Hodgkin lymphoma.

The CDR3 DNA reads as TGTGCCTGCAGCTTTGGGGACAGGTGGCAAGCTTTCTTT. This gives the protein CACSFGDRWQAFF. The V gene is TRBV5-4, the J gene TRBJ1-1, with 8 bases fitting TRBD1. Germline values: CDR1 SGHNT, CDR2 YYREEE (reference sequence). CDR3 length: 13 residues.